A selection of T cell receptor beta chains follows, all from one sample in a study of CD4+ T cells in melanoma. Assay used: immunoSEQ multiplex PCR; TCRdb lists only in-frame clones, some missing. The data hold 20,000 to 25,000 clones, with roughly 80% observed a single time. Specimen: cells from a culture (not recorded whether cultured in vitro). The receptors originated from a human donor with melanoma. Both conserved end residues are part of each CDR3. The D gene is left open where the match is weak. Clone size is stated in some rows and not others, as once, few, many or a class when expanded.

>TRBV5-1|TRBD1|.|TRBJ2-2
CASSLDGQGGASGGELFF
TGCGCCAGCAGCTTGGACGGACAGGGGGGCGCTTCGGGCGGGGAGCTGTTTTTT
>TRBV20-1|.|.|TRBJ2-3
CSARLGNTQYF
TGCAGTGCTAGACTGGGGAATACGCAGTATTTT
>TRBV9|TRBD1|.|TRBJ1-2
CASSVGGTGLNYGYTF
TGTGCCAGCAGCGTAGGGGGGACAGGCCTTAACTATGGCTACACCTTC
>TRBV5-1|TRBD1|.|TRBJ2-1
CASSFGDSPWSSYNEQFF
TGCGCCAGCAGCTTTGGGGACAGCCCTTGGAGCTCCTACAATGAGCAGTTCTTC
>TRBV4-1|.|.|TRBJ1-2
CASSRFSGAVDGYTF
TGCGCCAGCAGCCGCTTCTCCGGGGCGGTTGATGGCTACACCTTC
>TRBV19|TRBD1|.|TRBJ2-1
CASSTRGQWGNEQFF
TGTGCCAGTAGCACCCGGGGACAGTGGGGGAATGAGCAGTTCTTC
>TRBV5-1|TRBD2|.|TRBJ2-5
CASSWGLAQETQYF
TGCGCCAGCAGCTGGGGACTAGCACAAGAGACCCAGTACTTC
>TRBV28|.|.|TRBJ2-2
CASSFRLGLRIAGELFF
TGTGCCAGCAGTTTTCGCTTAGGACTCCGAATCGCCGGGGAGCTGTTTTTT
>TRBV29-1|TRBD1|.|TRBJ1-1
CSVERGRATEAFF
TGCAGCGTTGAAAGGGGGCGCGCCACTGAAGCTTTCTTT
>TRBV5-1|.|.|TRBJ2-5
CASSQRRGGAQETQYF
TGCGCCAGCAGCCAAAGGAGGGGGGGGGCCCAAGAGACCCAGTACTTC
>TRBV2|.|.|TRBJ1-6
CASTLRRNSPLHF
TGTGCCAGCACCCTTCGCCGGAATTCACCCCTCCACTTT
>TRBV5-1|TRBD2|medium-sized|TRBJ2-3
CASGRGGTDTQYF
TGCGCCAGCGGGCGGGGGGGCACAGATACGCAGTATTTT
>TRBV5-6|.|once|TRBJ1-5
CASSTGTGGGPNQPQHF
TGTGCCAGCAGCACCGGGACCGGGGGGGGGCCCAATCAGCCCCAGCATTTT